This T cell receptor (beta chain) emerged from a study of shared clonotypes between healthy human individuals. For sorted subsets, 200 ng DNA per replicate equaled about 30,000 T cell genomes. Repertoires were generated with immunoSEQ multiplex PCR, while TCRdb's copy carries only in-frame clones and drops some. The sample shows about 2.4 million clones, over 85% of them seen only once. V gave up 7 bases and J gave up 5 bases, with 17 bases separating them. The CDR3 totals 14 residues. CDR1 MDHEN and CDR2 SYDVKM come from the germline V gene. The source material was naive CD4+ T cells from PBMCs. Subset given: CD45RA+ positively selected. This receptor was taken from a man aged 18 to 30 in good health. Some clones in this sample may be carry-over from other donors' samples. The chain couples TRBV28 to TRBJ1-2; D uncertain. In DNA, the CDR3 is TGTGCCAGCACCCTTATCGCTAGGGATTATGGCTACACCTTC. This encodes CASTLIARDYGYTF.